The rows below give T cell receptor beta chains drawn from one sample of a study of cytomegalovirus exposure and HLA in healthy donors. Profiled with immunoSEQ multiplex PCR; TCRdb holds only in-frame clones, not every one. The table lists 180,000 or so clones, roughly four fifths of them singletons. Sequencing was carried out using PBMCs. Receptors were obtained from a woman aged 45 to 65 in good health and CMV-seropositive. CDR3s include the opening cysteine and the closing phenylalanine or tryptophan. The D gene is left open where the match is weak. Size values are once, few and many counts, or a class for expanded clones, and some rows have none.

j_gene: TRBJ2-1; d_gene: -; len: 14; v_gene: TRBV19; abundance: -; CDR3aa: CASNGPLRDNEQFF; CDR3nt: TGTGCCAGTAACGGACCTCTCAGGGACAATGAGCAGTTCTTC
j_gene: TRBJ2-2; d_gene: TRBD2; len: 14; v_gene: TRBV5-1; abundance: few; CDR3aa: CASSTTSFTGELFF; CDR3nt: TGCGCCAGCAGCACGACTAGCTTCACCGGGGAGCTGTTTTTT
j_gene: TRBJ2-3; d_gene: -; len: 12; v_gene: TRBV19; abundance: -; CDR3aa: CASSSVADTQYF; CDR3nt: TGTGCCAGTAGTTCAGTCGCAGATACGCAGTATTTT
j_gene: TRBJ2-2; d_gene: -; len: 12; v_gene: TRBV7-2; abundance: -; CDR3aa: CASSPGVGELFF; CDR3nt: TGTGCCAGCAGCCCAGGCGTCGGGGAGCTGTTTTTT
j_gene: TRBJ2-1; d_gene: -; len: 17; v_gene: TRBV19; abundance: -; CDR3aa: CASTKNLGASVDNEQFF; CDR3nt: TGTGCCAGTACCAAAAACCTCGGGGCTAGCGTGGACAATGAGCAGTTCTTC
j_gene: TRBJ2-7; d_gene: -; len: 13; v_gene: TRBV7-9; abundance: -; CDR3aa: CASSPSGVYEQYF; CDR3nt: TGTGCCAGCAGCCCGTCCGGGGTATACGAGCAGTACTTC
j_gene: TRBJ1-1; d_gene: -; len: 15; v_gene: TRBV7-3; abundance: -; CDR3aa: CASSPAGLGDTEAFF; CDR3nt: TGTGCCAGCAGCCCAGCGGGGCTTGGGGATACTGAAGCTTTCTTT
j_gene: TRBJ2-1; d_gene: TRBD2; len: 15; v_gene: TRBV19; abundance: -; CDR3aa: CASSISSGSHNEQFF; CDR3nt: TGTGCCAGTAGTATCTCTAGCGGGAGTCACAATGAGCAGTTCTTC
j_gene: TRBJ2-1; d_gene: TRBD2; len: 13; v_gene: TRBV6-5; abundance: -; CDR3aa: CASTSGGAGEQFF; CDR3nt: TGTGCCAGCACTAGCGGGGGGGCAGGTGAGCAGTTCTTC
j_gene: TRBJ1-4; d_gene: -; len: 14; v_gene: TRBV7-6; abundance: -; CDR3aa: CASSLSGRNEKLFF; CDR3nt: TGTGCCAGCAGCTTATCAGGGCGGAATGAAAAACTGTTTTTT
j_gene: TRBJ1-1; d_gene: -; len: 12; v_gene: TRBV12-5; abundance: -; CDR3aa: CASAGGGTEAFF; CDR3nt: TGTGCTAGTGCTGGGGGGGGGACAGAAGCTTTCTTT
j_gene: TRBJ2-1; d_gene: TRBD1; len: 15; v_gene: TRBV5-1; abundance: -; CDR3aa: CASSYQGENYNEQFF; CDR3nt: TGCGCCAGCAGCTACCAGGGGGAGAACTACAATGAGCAGTTCTTC
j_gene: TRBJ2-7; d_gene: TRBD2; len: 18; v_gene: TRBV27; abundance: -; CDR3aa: CVSSLSSLAGDFGYEQYF; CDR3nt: TGTGTCAGCAGTTTATCTTCCTTAGCGGGAGACTTCGGCTACGAGCAGTACTTC
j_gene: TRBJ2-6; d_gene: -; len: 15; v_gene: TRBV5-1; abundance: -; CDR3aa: CASSLDGSGANGLTF; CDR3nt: TGCGCCAGCAGCTTGGACGGGTCTGGGGCCAACGGCCTGACTTTC
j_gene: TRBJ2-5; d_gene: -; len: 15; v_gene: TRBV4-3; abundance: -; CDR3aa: CASSQDWGVQETQYF; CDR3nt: TGCGCCAGCAGCCAAGATTGGGGGGTACAAGAGACCCAGTACTTC
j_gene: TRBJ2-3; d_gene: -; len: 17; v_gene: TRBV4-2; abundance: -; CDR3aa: CASSQARWAGSTDTQYF; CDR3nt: TGTGCCAGCAGCCAAGCCCGATGGGCGGGGAGCACAGATACGCAGTATTTT
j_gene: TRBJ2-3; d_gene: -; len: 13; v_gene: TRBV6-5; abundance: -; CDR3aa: CASRDLLTDTQYF; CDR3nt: TGTGCCAGCAGAGATCTACTGACAGATACGCAGTATTTT
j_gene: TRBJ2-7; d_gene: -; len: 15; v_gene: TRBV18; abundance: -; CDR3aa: CASSPRPGRSGEQYF; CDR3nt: TGTGCCAGCTCACCACGGCCGGGTCGGTCGGGGGAGCAGTACTTC
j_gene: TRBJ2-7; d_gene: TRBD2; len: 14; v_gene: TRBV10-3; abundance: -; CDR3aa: CAIRISGATYEQYF; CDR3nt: TGTGCCATCAGGATTAGCGGGGCAACCTACGAGCAGTACTTC
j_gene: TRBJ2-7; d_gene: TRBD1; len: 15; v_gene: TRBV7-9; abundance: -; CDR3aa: CASSLGGQGAYEQYF; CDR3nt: TGTGCCAGCAGCTTAGGGGGACAGGGGGCTTACGAGCAGTACTTC
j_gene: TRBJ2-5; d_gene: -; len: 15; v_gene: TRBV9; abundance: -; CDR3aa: CASSVGGGHDGEQYF; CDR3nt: TGTGCCAGCAGCGTGGGGGGGGGACATGACGGGGAGCAGTACTTC
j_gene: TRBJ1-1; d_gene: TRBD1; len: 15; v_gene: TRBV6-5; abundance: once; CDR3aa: CASSYPDRGNTEAFF; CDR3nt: TGTGCCAGCAGTTACCCCGACAGGGGGAACACTGAAGCTTTCTTT
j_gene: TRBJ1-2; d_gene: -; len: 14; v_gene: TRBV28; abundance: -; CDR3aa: CASSLGGSNYGYTF; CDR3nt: TGTGCCAGCAGTCTGGGGGGTTCTAACTATGGCTACACCTTC
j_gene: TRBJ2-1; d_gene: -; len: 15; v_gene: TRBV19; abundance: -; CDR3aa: CASSTSGASYNEQFF; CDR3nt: TGTGCCAGTAGTACCTCAGGGGCATCCTACAATGAGCAGTTCTTC
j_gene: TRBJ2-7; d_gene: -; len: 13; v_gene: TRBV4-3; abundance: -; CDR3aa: CASSQGQTYEQYF; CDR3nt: TGCGCCAGCAGCCAAGGACAGACCTACGAGCAGTACTTC
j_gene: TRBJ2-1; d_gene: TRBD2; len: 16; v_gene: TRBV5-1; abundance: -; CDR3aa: CASSLGGSGEYNEQFF; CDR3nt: TGCGCCAGCAGCTTGGGGGGTAGCGGGGAATACAATGAGCAGTTCTTC
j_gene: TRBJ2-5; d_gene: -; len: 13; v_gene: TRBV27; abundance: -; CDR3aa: CASKAGWGETQYF; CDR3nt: TGTGCCAGCAAGGCAGGGTGGGGAGAGACCCAGTACTTC
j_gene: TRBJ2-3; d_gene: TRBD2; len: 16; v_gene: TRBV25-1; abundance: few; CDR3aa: CASSGGLVTLTDTQYF; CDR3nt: TGTGCCAGCAGTGGGGGACTAGTAACGCTGACAGATACGCAGTATTTT
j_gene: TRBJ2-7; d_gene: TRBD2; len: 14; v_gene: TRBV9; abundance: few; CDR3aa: CASSVALIGGEQYF; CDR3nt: TGTGCCAGCAGCGTAGCCCTTATCGGGGGGGAGCAGTACTTC
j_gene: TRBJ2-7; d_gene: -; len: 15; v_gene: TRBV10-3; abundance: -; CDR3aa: CAISESSQGKDEQYF; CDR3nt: TGTGCCATCAGTGAGTCCTCTCAGGGAAAGGACGAGCAGTACTTC
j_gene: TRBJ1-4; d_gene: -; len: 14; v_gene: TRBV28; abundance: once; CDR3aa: CASHRSAINEKLFF; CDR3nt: TGTGCCAGCCACCGATCCGCGATTAATGAAAAACTGTTTTTT
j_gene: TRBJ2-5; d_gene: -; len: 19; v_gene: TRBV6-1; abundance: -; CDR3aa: CASSEVPPLGLQVGETQYF; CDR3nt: TGTGCCAGCAGTGAAGTCCCGCCTTTGGGACTGCAAGTCGGAGAGACCCAGTACTTC